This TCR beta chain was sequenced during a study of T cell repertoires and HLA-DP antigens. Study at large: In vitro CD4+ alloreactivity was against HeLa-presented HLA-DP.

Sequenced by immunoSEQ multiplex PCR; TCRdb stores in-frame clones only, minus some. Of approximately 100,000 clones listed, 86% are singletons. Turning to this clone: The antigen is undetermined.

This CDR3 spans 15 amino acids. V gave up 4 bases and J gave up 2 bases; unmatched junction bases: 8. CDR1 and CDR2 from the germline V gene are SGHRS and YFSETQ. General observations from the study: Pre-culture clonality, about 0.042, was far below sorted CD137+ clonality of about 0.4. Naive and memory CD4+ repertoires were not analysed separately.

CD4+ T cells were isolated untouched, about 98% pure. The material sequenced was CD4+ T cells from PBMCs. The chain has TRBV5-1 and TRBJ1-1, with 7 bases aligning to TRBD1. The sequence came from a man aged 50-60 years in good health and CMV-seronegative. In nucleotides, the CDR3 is TGCGCCAGCAGCAGCCGGGGACAGCAAAACACTGAAGCTTTCTTT. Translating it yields CASSSRGQQNTEAFF.